Listed below are T cell receptor beta chains from one sample, sequenced in a study of T cells in Graves' hyperthyroidism and ophthalmopathy. TCRdb ran MiXCR on the multiplex PCR reads and lists one entry per CDR3 protein. The repertoire has over 450,000 distinct CDR3 sequences, roughly 15% of them found once; the top ten carry about 16%. Sequencing input: blood. The receptors were sampled from a woman aged 18 to 35 with Graves' ophthalmopathy. The CDR3 runs from the conserved cysteine through the conserved F or W. A D gene is named only where the DNA matches it firmly. For some rows the clone size is stated as once, few or many, or as a class when expanded; others skip it.

D gene: NA; clone size: NA; J gene: TRBJ1-2; V gene: TRBV11-2; CDR3 DNA: TGTGCCAGCAGCAGTACAACTAACTATGGCTACACCTTC; CDR3 protein: CASSSTTNYGYTF
D gene: TRBD1; clone size: NA; J gene: TRBJ2-2; V gene: TRBV20-1; CDR3 DNA: TGCAGTGCTAGAGGACAGGGGGCCACCGGGGAGCTGTTTTTT; CDR3 protein: CSARGQGATGELFF
D gene: TRBD2; clone size: many; J gene: TRBJ2-6; V gene: TRBV6-2/TRBV6-3; CDR3 DNA: TGTGCCAGCAGCGCCGAACGAGGAGGACTAGGCGGGGCCAACGTCCTGACTTTC; CDR3 protein: CASSAERGGLGGANVLTF
D gene: NA; clone size: many; J gene: TRBJ1-6; V gene: TRBV13; CDR3 DNA: TGTGCCAGCAGCTTATCCGGGAGAAATTCACCCCTCCACTTT; CDR3 protein: CASSLSGRNSPLHF
D gene: NA; clone size: NA; J gene: TRBJ2-6; V gene: TRBV28; CDR3 DNA: TGTGCCAGCAGCCCCGGGACACCAGGGGCCAACGTCCTGACTTTC; CDR3 protein: CASSPGTPGANVLTF
D gene: NA; clone size: many; J gene: TRBJ2-7; V gene: TRBV12-3/TRBV12-4; CDR3 DNA: TGTGCCAGCCAACCGCCGGGAGCGCGGTCCTACGAGCAGTACTTC; CDR3 protein: CASQPPGARSYEQYF
D gene: NA; clone size: few; J gene: TRBJ1-5; V gene: TRBV6-1; CDR3 DNA: TGTGCCAGCAGTGAACACACTCCCTATAGCAATCAGCCCCAGCATTTT; CDR3 protein: CASSEHTPYSNQPQHF
D gene: NA; clone size: few; J gene: TRBJ1-2; V gene: TRBV6-5; CDR3 DNA: TGTGCCAGCAGTTACGCCTCGACAGTAAACTATGGCTACACCTTC; CDR3 protein: CASSYASTVNYGYTF
D gene: TRBD1; clone size: many; J gene: TRBJ1-6; V gene: TRBV5-1; CDR3 DNA: TGCGCCAGCAGCTTTACCCGACAGGGGCGCGCACCCCTCCACTTT; CDR3 protein: CASSFTRQGRAPLHF
D gene: TRBD1; clone size: NA; J gene: TRBJ1-4; V gene: TRBV2; CDR3 DNA: TGTGCCAGCAGGCCGCCGGGACAGTCAACGAGGATTAATGAAAAACTGTTTTTT; CDR3 protein: CASRPPGQSTRINEKLFF
D gene: NA; clone size: NA; J gene: TRBJ1-1; V gene: TRBV2; CDR3 DNA: TGTGCCAGCAGTGAAACCTATCTTTTGAGGTTT; CDR3 protein: CASSETYLLRF
D gene: NA; clone size: NA; J gene: TRBJ1-6; V gene: TRBV19; CDR3 DNA: TGTGCCAGTAGTATGGAGTCACATTCACCCCTCCACTTT; CDR3 protein: CASSMESHSPLHF
D gene: TRBD2; clone size: once; J gene: TRBJ2-3; V gene: TRBV6-1; CDR3 DNA: TGTGCCAGCAGTGATAGCGGGAGGGCCCCAGATACGCAGTATTTT; CDR3 protein: CASSDSGRAPDTQYF
D gene: NA; clone size: NA; J gene: TRBJ2-7; V gene: TRBV30; CDR3 DNA: TGTGCCTATGACAGGTCCCCATACGAGCAGTACTTC; CDR3 protein: CAYDRSPYEQYF
D gene: NA; clone size: NA; J gene: TRBJ1-4; V gene: TRBV6-5; CDR3 DNA: TGTGCCAGCAGTTCCCGGTATGATGAAAAACTGTTTTTT; CDR3 protein: CASSSRYDEKLFF
D gene: TRBD1; clone size: many; J gene: TRBJ1-2; V gene: TRBV7-9; CDR3 DNA: TGTGCCAGCAGCTTAATAGGGGGCAATGGCTACACCTTC; CDR3 protein: CASSLIGGNGYTF
D gene: TRBD2; clone size: few; J gene: TRBJ2-7; V gene: TRBV30; CDR3 DNA: TGTGCCGGAGCTAGCGGGGGGATCTGGCGCGAGCAGTACTTC; CDR3 protein: CAGASGGIWREQYF
D gene: TRBD1; clone size: many; J gene: TRBJ1-1; V gene: TRBV29-1; CDR3 DNA: TGCAGCGTTGAGTTACTCGGACAGGGAAAGGCGGCTTTCTTT; CDR3 protein: CSVELLGQGKAAFF
D gene: NA; clone size: many; J gene: TRBJ1-1; V gene: TRBV28; CDR3 DNA: TGTGCCAGCAGTGCCAGGCGGGGTGAAGCTTTCTTT; CDR3 protein: CASSARRGEAFF
D gene: TRBD2; clone size: NA; J gene: TRBJ2-5; V gene: TRBV11-2; CDR3 DNA: TGTGCCAGCAGCTTAGATGTGGGCGGGGGGGCCATGGAGACCCAGTACTTC; CDR3 protein: CASSLDVGGGAMETQYF
D gene: NA; clone size: many; J gene: TRBJ2-3; V gene: TRBV7-3; CDR3 DNA: TGTGCCAGCAGCTTAACGGCAGGGACCCACACAGATACGCAGTATTTT; CDR3 protein: CASSLTAGTHTDTQYF
D gene: NA; clone size: many; J gene: TRBJ1-2; V gene: TRBV11-2; CDR3 DNA: TGTGCCAGCAGCTTAGAAGGGGTCTATGGCTACACCTTC; CDR3 protein: CASSLEGVYGYTF
D gene: TRBD1; clone size: NA; J gene: TRBJ2-5; V gene: TRBV18; CDR3 DNA: TGTGCCAGCTCACCAAGGGACAGGGTCGAAGAGACCCAGTACTTC; CDR3 protein: CASSPRDRVEETQYF
D gene: NA; clone size: few; J gene: TRBJ1-6; V gene: TRBV28; CDR3 DNA: TGTGCCAGCAGTAGAGGGGCTAATAATTCACCCCTCCACTTT; CDR3 protein: CASSRGANNSPLHF
D gene: TRBD1; clone size: few; J gene: TRBJ1-2; V gene: TRBV20-1; CDR3 DNA: TGCAGTGCTAGAGTTGAGGGGGCCGGGGGCTACACCTTC; CDR3 protein: CSARVEGAGGYTF
D gene: NA; clone size: few; J gene: TRBJ1-6; V gene: TRBV28; CDR3 DNA: TGTGCCAGCAGTTTTGACTACTCGGGGAATTCACCCCTCCACTTT; CDR3 protein: CASSFDYSGNSPLHF
D gene: TRBD2; clone size: many; J gene: TRBJ2-7; V gene: TRBV5-1; CDR3 DNA: TGCGCCAGCAGCGCGGGACTAGCAGAGTACGAGCAGTACTTC; CDR3 protein: CASSAGLAEYEQYF
D gene: NA; clone size: many; J gene: TRBJ2-7; V gene: TRBV27; CDR3 DNA: TGTGCCAGCAGTTGGGCCTTCAACAACTACGAGCAGTACTTC; CDR3 protein: CASSWAFNNYEQYF
D gene: NA; clone size: many; J gene: TRBJ1-2; V gene: TRBV11-1; CDR3 DNA: TGTGCCAGCAGCTTAGTAGATAACTATGGCTACACCTTC; CDR3 protein: CASSLVDNYGYTF
D gene: TRBD2; clone size: NA; J gene: TRBJ2-1; V gene: TRBV9; CDR3 DNA: TGTGCCAGCAGCGGACCATTGGGACTAGCGAAGGGCAATGAGCAGTTCTTC; CDR3 protein: CASSGPLGLAKGNEQFF
D gene: TRBD2; clone size: NA; J gene: TRBJ2-3; V gene: TRBV11-2; CDR3 DNA: TGTGCCAGCGGGGGCGGGAGGGGGGATACGCAGTATTTT; CDR3 protein: CASGGGRGDTQYF
D gene: TRBD1; clone size: NA; J gene: TRBJ1-2; V gene: TRBV6-5; CDR3 DNA: TGTGCCAGCAGTTACTCAGGTGGAGGGGGCTTATCTAACTATGGCTACACCTTC; CDR3 protein: CASSYSGGGGLSNYGYTF
D gene: NA; clone size: many; J gene: TRBJ2-7; V gene: TRBV7-2; CDR3 DNA: TGTGCCAGCAGCTTAGTTAGCGTGCCTAGCGAGCAGTACTTC; CDR3 protein: CASSLVSVPSEQYF
D gene: NA; clone size: many; J gene: TRBJ1-1; V gene: TRBV12-3/TRBV12-4; CDR3 DNA: TGTGCCTCTCGCGGGCGGGAGGGAGTGGCCACTGAAGCTTTCTTT; CDR3 protein: CASRGREGVATEAFF
D gene: NA; clone size: once; J gene: TRBJ2-1; V gene: TRBV5-4; CDR3 DNA: TGTGCCAGCAGCCTGGCGGAGGTCCATGAGCAGTTCTTC; CDR3 protein: CASSLAEVHEQFF
D gene: NA; clone size: NA; J gene: TRBJ2-3; V gene: TRBV4-1; CDR3 DNA: TGCGCCAGCAGCCCCCCGGGACTTCAACTCACAGATACGCAGTATTTT; CDR3 protein: CASSPPGLQLTDTQYF
D gene: TRBD1; clone size: many; J gene: TRBJ1-2; V gene: TRBV30; CDR3 DNA: TGTGCCTGGAGAAGGGACAGGGGCCTGAACTATGGCTACACCTTC; CDR3 protein: CAWRRDRGLNYGYTF
D gene: TRBD2; clone size: few; J gene: TRBJ2-1; V gene: TRBV5-5; CDR3 DNA: TGCGCCAGCAGCCAAGCGACTAGCGGGGTGACTGAGCAGTTCTTC; CDR3 protein: CASSQATSGVTEQFF
D gene: NA; clone size: few; J gene: TRBJ1-1; V gene: TRBV12-3/TRBV12-4; CDR3 DNA: TGTGCCAGCAGGGGGTGGACAGCGAACACTGAAGCTTTCTTT; CDR3 protein: CASRGWTANTEAFF
D gene: TRBD1; clone size: few; J gene: TRBJ2-7; V gene: TRBV18; CDR3 DNA: TGTGCCAGCTCACCCTGGGCCGGGGTACAGGGGGCAGGCGACGAGCAGTACTTC; CDR3 protein: CASSPWAGVQGAGDEQYF
D gene: TRBD1; clone size: NA; J gene: TRBJ1-5; V gene: TRBV5-1; CDR3 DNA: TGCGCCAGCAGCCTCGGACAGGGGGACGGGAATCAGCCCCAGCATTTT; CDR3 protein: CASSLGQGDGNQPQHF
D gene: TRBD1; clone size: few; J gene: TRBJ1-2; V gene: TRBV5-4; CDR3 DNA: TGTGCCAGCAGCGCACCGACAGGGGGCCCTATGGGCTACACCTTC; CDR3 protein: CASSAPTGGPMGYTF
D gene: TRBD1; clone size: many; J gene: TRBJ2-2; V gene: TRBV11-2; CDR3 DNA: TGTGCCAGCAGCTCGGCTTTACAGGGGGCGAACACCGGGGAGCTGTTTTTT; CDR3 protein: CASSSALQGANTGELFF
D gene: TRBD2; clone size: few; J gene: TRBJ2-5; V gene: TRBV5-6; CDR3 DNA: TGTGCCAGCAGCTTGAGGAGCGGGGGGCCGGAGACCCAGTACTTC; CDR3 protein: CASSLRSGGPETQYF
D gene: NA; clone size: NA; J gene: TRBJ2-1; V gene: TRBV27; CDR3 DNA: TGTGCCAGCAGTAGGCTAGATCGCTACAATGAGCAGTTCTTC; CDR3 protein: CASSRLDRYNEQFF
D gene: NA; clone size: many; J gene: TRBJ1-5; V gene: TRBV30; CDR3 DNA: TGTGCCTGGAGTGTAGGGGCAAATAGCAATCAGCCCCAGCATTTT; CDR3 protein: CAWSVGANSNQPQHF
D gene: TRBD1; clone size: NA; J gene: TRBJ2-7; V gene: TRBV6-8; CDR3 DNA: TGTGCCAGCAGGTCTCGACAGGGGCAAAGAAAAAGCGAGCAGTACTTC; CDR3 protein: CASRSRQGQRKSEQYF
D gene: NA; clone size: few; J gene: TRBJ2-2; V gene: TRBV2; CDR3 DNA: TGTGCCAGCAGTTCAAGCATGCCCGGGGAGCTGTTTTTT; CDR3 protein: CASSSSMPGELFF
D gene: NA; clone size: many; J gene: TRBJ1-2; V gene: TRBV28; CDR3 DNA: TGTGCCAGCAGTCCTAAACAGGCCGCCTACTATGGCTACACCTTC; CDR3 protein: CASSPKQAAYYGYTF
D gene: NA; clone size: many; J gene: TRBJ1-1; V gene: TRBV6-1; CDR3 DNA: TGTGCCAGCAGAGGAGACTTGAACACTGAAGCTTTCTTT; CDR3 protein: CASRGDLNTEAFF
D gene: NA; clone size: NA; J gene: TRBJ1-1; V gene: TRBV6-1; CDR3 DNA: TGTGCCAGCAAGGGAGGTTGGAACACTGAAGCTTTCTTT; CDR3 protein: CASKGGWNTEAFF
D gene: TRBD1; clone size: many; J gene: TRBJ1-1; V gene: TRBV28; CDR3 DNA: TGTGCCAGCAGTTTAGGGACAGGGAAGACAGGGGGCACTGAAGCTTTCTTT; CDR3 protein: CASSLGTGKTGGTEAFF